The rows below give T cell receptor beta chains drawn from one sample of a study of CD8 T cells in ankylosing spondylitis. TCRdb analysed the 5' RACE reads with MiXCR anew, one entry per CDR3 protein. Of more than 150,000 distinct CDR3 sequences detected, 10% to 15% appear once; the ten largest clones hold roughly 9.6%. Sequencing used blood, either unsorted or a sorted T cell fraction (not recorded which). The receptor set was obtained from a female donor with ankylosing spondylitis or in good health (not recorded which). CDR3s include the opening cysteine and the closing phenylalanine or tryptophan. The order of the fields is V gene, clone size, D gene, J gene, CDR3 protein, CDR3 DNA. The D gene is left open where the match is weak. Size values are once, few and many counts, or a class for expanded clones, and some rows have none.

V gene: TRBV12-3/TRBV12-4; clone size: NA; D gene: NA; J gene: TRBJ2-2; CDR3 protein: CASSRPLAEGSGELFF; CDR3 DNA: TGTGCCAGCAGCCGGCCGCTGGCCGAGGGCAGCGGGGAGCTGTTTTTT
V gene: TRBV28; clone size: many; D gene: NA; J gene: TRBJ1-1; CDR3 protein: CASSPPGARTEAFF; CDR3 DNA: TGTGCCAGCAGTCCCCCCGGGGCTCGGACTGAAGCTTTCTTT
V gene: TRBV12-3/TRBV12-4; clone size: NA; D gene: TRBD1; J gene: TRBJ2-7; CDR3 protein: CASSGGTGPPYEQYF; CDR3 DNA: TGTGCCAGCAGTGGGGGGACAGGGCCTCCCTACGAGCAGTACTTC
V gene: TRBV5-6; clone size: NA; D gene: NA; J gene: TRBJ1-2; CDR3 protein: CASSLARAFNYGYTF; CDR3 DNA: TGTGCCAGCAGCTTGGCGAGGGCCTTCAACTATGGCTACACCTTC
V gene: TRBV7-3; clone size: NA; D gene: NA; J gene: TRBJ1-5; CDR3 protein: CASSLNFGREAAQGSNQPQHF; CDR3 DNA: TGTGCCAGCAGCTTAAATTTCGGGCGGGAGGCCGCACAGGGTAGCAATCAGCCCCAGCATTTT
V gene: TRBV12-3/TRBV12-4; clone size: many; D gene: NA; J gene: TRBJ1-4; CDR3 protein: CASSFVGGDEKLFF; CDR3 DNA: TGTGCCAGCAGTTTTGTGGGGGGAGATGAAAAACTGTTTTTT
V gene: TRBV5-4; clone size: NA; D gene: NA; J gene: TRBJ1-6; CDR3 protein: CASSEGKSSPLHF; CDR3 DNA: TGTGCCAGCAGTGAGGGGAAGAGTTCACCCCTCCACTTT
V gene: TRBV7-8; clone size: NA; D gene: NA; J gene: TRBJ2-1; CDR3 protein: CASSLARLAINNEQFF; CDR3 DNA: TGTGCCAGCAGCTTAGCGCGCCTAGCAATTAACAATGAGCAGTTCTTC
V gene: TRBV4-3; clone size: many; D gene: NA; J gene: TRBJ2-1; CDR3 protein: CASSQDLPGQSYNEQFF; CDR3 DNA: TGCGCCAGCAGCCAAGATCTGCCAGGTCAGTCGTACAATGAGCAGTTCTTC
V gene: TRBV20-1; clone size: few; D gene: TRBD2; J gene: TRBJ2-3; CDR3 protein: CSARWGGPDTQYF; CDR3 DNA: TGCAGTGCTAGATGGGGGGGTCCAGATACGCAGTATTTT
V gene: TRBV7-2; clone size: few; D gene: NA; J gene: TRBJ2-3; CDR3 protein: CASSDYYTDTQYF; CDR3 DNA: TGTGCCAGCAGCGACTACTACACAGATACGCAGTATTTT
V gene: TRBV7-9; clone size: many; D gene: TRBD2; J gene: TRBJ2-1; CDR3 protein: CASSLSTSGIGWDEQFF; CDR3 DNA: TGTGCCAGCAGCTTATCGACTAGCGGGATTGGTTGGGATGAGCAGTTCTTC
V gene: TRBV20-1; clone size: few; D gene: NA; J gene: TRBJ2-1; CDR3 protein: CSVTTASYNEQFF; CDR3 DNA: TGCAGTGTTACAACTGCCTCCTACAATGAGCAGTTCTTC
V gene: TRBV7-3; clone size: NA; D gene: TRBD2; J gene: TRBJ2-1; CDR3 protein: CASSSDVLAGGSYNEQFF; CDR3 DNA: TGTGCCAGCAGCTCCGACGTACTAGCGGGGGGGTCCTACAATGAGCAGTTCTTC
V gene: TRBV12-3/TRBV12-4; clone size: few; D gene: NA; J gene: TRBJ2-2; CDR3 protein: CASSPLPSGVRTGELFF; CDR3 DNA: TGTGCCAGCAGTCCCCTCCCTTCGGGAGTACGGACCGGGGAGCTGTTTTTT
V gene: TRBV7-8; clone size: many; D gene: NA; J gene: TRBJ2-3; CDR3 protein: CASSFLGETTDTQYF; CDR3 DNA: TGTGCCAGCAGCTTCCTAGGGGAGACCACAGATACGCAGTATTTT